A selection of T cell receptor beta chains follows, all from one sample in a study of T cells in Graves' hyperthyroidism and ophthalmopathy. TCRdb analysed the multiplex PCR reads with MiXCR anew, one entry per CDR3 protein. This sample has about 370,000 distinct CDR3 sequences; approximately 16% occur once, and the top ten carry approximately 19%. The sample comprised blood. These receptors were taken from a woman aged 60-75 years with Graves' ophthalmopathy. CDR3s include the opening cysteine and the closing phenylalanine or tryptophan. D genes are given only for firm matches. A row's size may be missing; if present it is once, few, many or a size class.

d_gene | j_gene | abundance | v_gene | CDR3aa | CDR3nt
TRBD1 | TRBJ1-6 | few | TRBV25-1 | CASSESTGVYSPLHF | TGTGCCAGCAGTGAATCGACAGGGGTATATTCACCCCTCCACTTT
NA | TRBJ2-2 | many | TRBV24-1 | CATSPTKPNTGELFF | TGTGCCACCAGCCCTACCAAACCGAACACCGGGGAGCTGTTTTTT
NA | TRBJ2-5 | NA | TRBV27 | CASSLYTSGETQYF | TGTGCCAGCAGTTTATACACCAGCGGTGAGACCCAGTACTTC
TRBD1 | TRBJ1-2 | few | TRBV12-3/TRBV12-4 | CASSLRAARGHGYTF | TGTGCCAGCAGTTTAAGGGCCGCCAGGGGGCATGGCTACACCTTC
NA | TRBJ1-4 | many | TRBV3-1 | CASSLGRGHGKLFF | TGTGCCAGCAGTCTCGGACGGGGCCATGGGAAACTGTTTTTT
NA | TRBJ2-1 | NA | TRBV19 | CASSIDLSRTTEQFF | TGTGCCAGTAGTATAGATCTAAGTCGGACCACCGAGCAGTTCTTC
NA | TRBJ2-5 | many | TRBV7-3 | CASSRGSLNTTQYF | TGTGCCAGCAGCCGCGGCTCGTTAAACACGACCCAGTACTTC
NA | TRBJ1-5 | many | TRBV28 | CASSLYRAVGNQPQHF | TGTGCCAGCAGTTTATACAGGGCAGTGGGCAATCAGCCCCAGCATTTT
NA | TRBJ2-1 | many | TRBV5-5 | CASSPAYSYNEQFF | TGTGCCAGCAGCCCAGCCTACTCCTACAATGAGCAGTTCTTC
TRBD1 | TRBJ2-7 | many | TRBV28 | CASRPTGAAKKEQYF | TGTGCCAGCAGGCCGACAGGGGCGGCTAAAAAGGAGCAGTACTTC
NA | TRBJ2-5 | many | TRBV7-9 | CASSRRARKETQYF | TGTGCCAGCAGCCGGAGGGCGAGGAAAGAGACCCAGTACTTC
TRBD2 | TRBJ2-2 | many | TRBV12-3/TRBV12-4 | CASSHPRRSGRTNTGELFF | TGTGCCAGCAGCCACCCCCGGCGGAGCGGGAGGACCAACACCGGGGAGCTGTTTTTT
NA | TRBJ2-6 | NA | TRBV9 | CASSREGSLSGANVLTF | TGTGCCAGCAGCCGAGAAGGGTCTCTCTCTGGGGCCAACGTCCTGACTTTC
TRBD1 | TRBJ1-1 | few | TRBV25-1 | CASSEGRQGVWNTEAFF | TGTGCCAGCAGTGAGGGGAGACAGGGGGTGTGGAACACTGAAGCTTTCTTT
NA | TRBJ2-1 | many | TRBV27 | CASSFTGYNEQFF | TGTGCCAGCAGTTTTACAGGGTACAATGAGCAGTTCTTC
NA | TRBJ1-1 | many | TRBV28 | CASSSAASGGVMNTEAFF | TGTGCCAGCAGTTCCGCCGCGTCCGGAGGGGTCATGAACACTGAAGCTTTCTTT
TRBD2 | TRBJ2-1 | NA | TRBV5-1 | CASSLGGGPVEQFF | TGCGCCAGCAGCTTGGGGGGGGGTCCCGTTGAGCAGTTCTTC
TRBD1 | TRBJ1-4 | few | TRBV7-9 | CASSIGTDYEKLFF | TGTGCCAGCAGCATCGGGACAGACTATGAAAAACTGTTTTTT
NA | TRBJ2-1 | NA | TRBV10-1 | CASSEFEWSYNEQFF | TGCGCCAGCAGTGAGTTTGAGTGGTCCTACAATGAGCAGTTCTTC
NA | TRBJ2-7 | NA | TRBV20-1 | CSPYGQEGYEQYF | TGCAGCCCCTACGGACAGGAGGGGTACGAGCAGTACTTC
NA | TRBJ2-3 | few | TRBV19 | CASSPFADTDTQYF | TGTGCCAGTTCCCCGTTCGCAGACACAGATACGCAGTATTTT
NA | TRBJ1-1 | many | TRBV28 | CASSPSVTDWNTEAFF | TGTGCCAGCAGTCCCTCCGTAACAGACTGGAACACTGAAGCTTTCTTT
TRBD2 | TRBJ2-1 | many | TRBV27 | CASSPIAGSYNEQFF | TGTGCCAGCAGTCCGATAGCGGGAAGCTACAATGAGCAGTTCTTC
NA | TRBJ2-7 | many | TRBV30 | CAWSKRRQPYEQYF | TGTGCCTGGAGTAAGAGACGACAGCCCTACGAGCAGTACTTC
NA | TRBJ2-3 | few | TRBV5-8 | CASSLELARTDTQYF | TGTGCCAGCAGCTTGGAACTAGCTAGGACAGATACGCAGTATTTT
NA | TRBJ1-4 | few | TRBV30 | CAWTRKAGEKLFF | TGTGCCTGGACCCGAAAGGCGGGGGAAAAACTGTTTTTT
NA | TRBJ2-7 | many | TRBV3-1 | CASSQDSGRAYEQYF | TGTGCCAGCAGCCAAGATTCCGGGAGAGCCTACGAGCAGTACTTC
TRBD2 | TRBJ2-7 | few | TRBV6-5 | CASSYPGGLAGGLYEQYF | TGTGCCAGCAGTTACCCAGGGGGGCTAGCGGGAGGTTTATACGAGCAGTACTTC